This TCR beta chain was profiled in a study of T cell repertoires in cytomegalovirus infection. Overall study context: Recently identified HLA-C-restricted CMV epitopes were among the peptides used. CMV infection plus the matching HLA type was flagged by public TCR beta signatures.

V lost 0 bases and J lost 2, with 11 bases in between. CDR1 and CDR2 from the germline V gene are LGHNA and YSLEER. The CDR3 runs to 16 residues. Whole-study findings and limits: The cumulative frequency of public TCR beta families identified carriers of CMV plus the relevant HLA. HLA-C-restricted CMV clonotypes gave the most frequent clonotype in two of eight donors.

As regards this clonotype: No antigen is known for it.

One entry per CDR3 protein, called by TCRdb with MiXCR from the reads. The sample holds roughly 120,000 distinct CDR3 sequences, 30% to 35% seen once. This specimen was CD8+ T cells from cultured PBMCs, taken from culture after CMV antigen stimulation. This chain uses TRBV4-3 with TRBJ1-5; D remains ambiguous. The TCR comes from a human donor in good health (CMV status not recorded). Some clones in this sample may be carry-over from other donors' samples. DNA for the CDR3: TGCGCCAGCAGCCAAGAGCTAGGATTCGGCAATCAGCCCCAGCATTTT. Amino acid sequence: CASSQELGFGNQPQHF.